These T cell receptor beta chains were read from a single sample in a study of shared clonotypes between healthy human individuals. Method: immunoSEQ multiplex PCR; TCRdb's copy keeps in-frame clones and lacks some. The sample has around 2.1 million clones, under 95% seen once. The source material was naive CD8+ T cells from PBMCs. Every receptor here comes from a man aged 18 to 29 in good health. Some clones in this sample may be carry-over from other donors' samples. CDR3s include the opening cysteine and the closing phenylalanine or tryptophan. D genes are given only for firm matches. Where a row states a size, it is once, few, many or the class of an expanded clone; other rows omit it.

J,length,V,D,size,DNA,CDR3
TRBJ2-7,12,TRBV10-3,-,-,TGTGCCATCAGTGAGTCCAAAATCGAGCAGTACTTC,CAISESKIEQYF
TRBJ1-1,13,TRBV30,-,-,TGTGCCTGGAGTCCAGCCCTGAACACTGAAGCTTTCTTT,CAWSPALNTEAFF
TRBJ2-7,15,TRBV28,-,-,TGTGCCAGCAGGCCCGTACAGGGTGTCTCCTACGAGCAGTACTTC,CASRPVQGVSYEQYF
TRBJ2-7,12,TRBV28,-,once,TGTGCCAGCAGTTTAAGGTACTACGAGCAGTACTTC,CASSLRYYEQYF
TRBJ2-1,14,TRBV28,TRBD2,-,TGTGCCAGCAGTTCATGGCGGGGGGGGAATGAGCAGTTCTTC,CASSSWRGGNEQFF
TRBJ2-1,15,TRBV28,TRBD2,-,TGTGCCAGCTACGACCGACTAGCGGGAGGCAATGAGCAGTTCTTC,CASYDRLAGGNEQFF
TRBJ1-5,14,TRBV28,-,-,TGTGCCAGCAGCTTCGTGTGGACTAATCAGCCCCAGCATTTT,CASSFVWTNQPQHF
TRBJ2-7,16,TRBV27,TRBD1,once,TGTGCCAGCAGTTTATGGACGGGACAGCCTTCCTACGAGCAGTACTTC,CASSLWTGQPSYEQYF
TRBJ1-4,14,TRBV14,TRBD1,few,TGTGCCAGCAGCTCGACAGGGTGGCCTGAAAAACTGTTTTTT,CASSSTGWPEKLFF
TRBJ2-5,14,TRBV4-3,TRBD1,-,TGCGCCAGCAGCCCCGGGACAGGCCAAGAGACCCAGTACTTC,CASSPGTGQETQYF
TRBJ2-7,13,TRBV27,-,-,TGTGCCAGCAGTCCAGGACAGACCTACGAGCAGTACTTC,CASSPGQTYEQYF
TRBJ1-1,15,TRBV25-1,TRBD1,-,TGTGCCAGCAGTGAAGGGACAGGAGTAAACACTGAAGCTTTCTTT,CASSEGTGVNTEAFF
TRBJ1-2,13,TRBV27,-,-,TGTGCCAGCAGTACTGGCAGGGGCTATGGCTACACCTTC,CASSTGRGYGYTF
TRBJ1-2,14,TRBV28,-,-,TGTGCCAGCAGTTTCGGTTTCGGGGACCGGTGGGTCACCTTC,CASSFGFGDRWVTF
TRBJ2-4,18,TRBV2,-,-,TGTGCCAGCAGTGAAGGGGCCTTGCCTTTTAGGGCCAAAAACATTCAGTACTTC,CASSEGALPFRAKNIQYF
TRBJ2-7,12,TRBV28,-,-,TGTGCCAGCAGTTATCCCCCCTACGAGCAGTACTTC,CASSYPPYEQYF
TRBJ1-1,18,TRBV7-3,TRBD1,once,TGTGCCAGCAGCTCCACGGATTTACAGGGGGCAGGTGACACTGAAGCTTTCTTT,CASSSTDLQGAGDTEAFF
TRBJ2-7,13,TRBV28,-,-,TGTGCCAGCAGTCCCTCGTGGGCCAACGAGCAGTACTTC,CASSPSWANEQYF
TRBJ1-5,15,TRBV4-1,-,-,TGCGCCAGCAGCCAAGACGGGGGGCCGGATCAGCCCCAGCATTTT,CASSQDGGPDQPQHF
TRBJ1-2,13,TRBV5-6,TRBD1,-,TGTGCCAGCAGCTTTGGGACAGGGTTTGGCTACACCTTC,CASSFGTGFGYTF
TRBJ1-5,15,TRBV6-1,TRBD1,-,TGTGCCAGCAGTGCCCCCCAGGACAGGGATCAGCCCCAGCATTTT,CASSAPQDRDQPQHF
TRBJ2-7,15,TRBV4-2,-,-,TGTGCCAGCAGCCAAGGCCACTACCCGAGGGAGGAGCAGTACTTC,CASSQGHYPREEQYF
TRBJ2-7,13,TRBV28,-,-,TGTGCCAGCAGTTTAGCGGCGTCCTACGAGCAGTACTTC,CASSLAASYEQYF
TRBJ2-7,16,TRBV7-9,-,-,TGTGCCAGCAGTTCCGGGGCCCTCCCACATCCTTACGAGCAGTACTTC,CASSSGALPHPYEQYF
TRBJ2-1,14,TRBV4-1,-,-,TGCGCCAGCAGCCAAGATAAAGGGGCCAATGAGCAGTTCTTC,CASSQDKGANEQFF
TRBJ2-7,17,TRBV4-3,TRBD1,-,TGCGCCAGCAGCCAAGATCTCGAGGGGGCTAACTCCTACGAGCAGTACTTC,CASSQDLEGANSYEQYF
TRBJ2-1,11,TRBV27,-,-,TGTGCCAGCGTCCGTTACAATGAGCAGTTCTTC,CASVRYNEQFF
TRBJ2-1,14,TRBV18,TRBD2,-,TGTGCCAGCTCACGACTAGCGGGAGGAAATGAGCAGTTCTTC,CASSRLAGGNEQFF
TRBJ2-7,16,TRBV10-3,TRBD2,-,TGTGCCATCAGTGAGCCGGGACTAGCGGGAGCCTACGAGCAGTACTTC,CAISEPGLAGAYEQYF
TRBJ1-1,15,TRBV27,-,-,TGTGCCAGCAGGGACTGGAGGGGCGCAGACACTGAAGCTTTCTTT,CASRDWRGADTEAFF
TRBJ2-6,19,TRBV9,TRBD1,-,TGTGCCAGCAGCGACGCCCGACAGGGGAGTGGCTCTGGGGCCAACGTCCTGACTTTC,CASSDARQGSGSGANVLTF
TRBJ1-2,16,TRBV29-1,-,-,TGCAGCGTCTTCTCGCCGGACATCGGATCTAACTATGGCTACACCTTC,CSVFSPDIGSNYGYTF
TRBJ2-4,16,TRBV27,-,-,TGTGCCAGCAGCCCTCTGTGGGGAGAGGGTAAAAACATTCAGTACTTC,CASSPLWGEGKNIQYF
TRBJ2-1,18,TRBV5-1,-,-,TGCGCCAGCAGCTTGCACACTAGCCAGTTTGGGGTCTACAATGAGCAGTTCTTC,CASSLHTSQFGVYNEQFF
TRBJ2-5,13,TRBV7-9,TRBD1,-,TGTGCCAGCAGGACAGGGGGCTTGGAGACCCAGTACTTC,CASRTGGLETQYF
TRBJ2-7,13,TRBV27,TRBD2,-,TGTGCCAGCAGGCCCGGGGGGTCCTACGAGCAGTACTTC,CASRPGGSYEQYF
TRBJ1-2,11,TRBV19,-,once,TGTGCCAGTAGTATGGGTGGGCCCGGCACCTTC,CASSMGGPGTF